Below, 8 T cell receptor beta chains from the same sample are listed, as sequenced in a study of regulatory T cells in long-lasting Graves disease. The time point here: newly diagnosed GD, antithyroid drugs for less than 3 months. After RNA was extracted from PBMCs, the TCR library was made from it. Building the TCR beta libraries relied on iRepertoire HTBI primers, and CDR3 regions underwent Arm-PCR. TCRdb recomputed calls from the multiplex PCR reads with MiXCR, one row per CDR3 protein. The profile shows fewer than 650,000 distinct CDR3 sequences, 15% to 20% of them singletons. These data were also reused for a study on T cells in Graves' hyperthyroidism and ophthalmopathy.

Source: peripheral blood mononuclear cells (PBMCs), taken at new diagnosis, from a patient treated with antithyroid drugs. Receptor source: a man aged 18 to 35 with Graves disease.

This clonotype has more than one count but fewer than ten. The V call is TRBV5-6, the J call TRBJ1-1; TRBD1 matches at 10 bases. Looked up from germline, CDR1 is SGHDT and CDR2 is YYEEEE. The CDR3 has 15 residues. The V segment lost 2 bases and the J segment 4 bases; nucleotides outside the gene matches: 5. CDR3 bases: TGTGCCAGCAGCTTACCGACAGGGGGCGGCACTGAAGCTTTCTTT. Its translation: CASSLPTGGGTEAFF.

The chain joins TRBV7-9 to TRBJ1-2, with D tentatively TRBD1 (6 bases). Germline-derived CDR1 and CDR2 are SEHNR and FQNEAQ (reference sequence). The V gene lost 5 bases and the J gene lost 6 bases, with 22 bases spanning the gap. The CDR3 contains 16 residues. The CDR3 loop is CASSPSGGLGLNGYTF. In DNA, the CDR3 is TGTGCCAGCAGCCCTTCGGGGGGCTTGGGATTGAATGGCTACACCTTC.

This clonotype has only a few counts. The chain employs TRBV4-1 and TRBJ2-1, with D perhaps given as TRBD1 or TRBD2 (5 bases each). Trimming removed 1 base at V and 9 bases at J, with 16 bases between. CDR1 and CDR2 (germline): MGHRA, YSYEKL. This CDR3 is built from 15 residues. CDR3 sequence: CASSQGWDAGFEQFF. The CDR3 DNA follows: TGCGCCAGCAGCCAAGGGTGGGACGCAGGGTTTGAGCAGTTCTTC.

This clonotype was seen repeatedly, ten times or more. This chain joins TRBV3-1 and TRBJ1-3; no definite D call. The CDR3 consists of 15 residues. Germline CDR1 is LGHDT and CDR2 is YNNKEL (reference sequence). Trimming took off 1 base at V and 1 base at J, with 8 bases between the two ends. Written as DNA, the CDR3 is TGTGCCAGCAGCCAAGTTAGAGGATCTGGAAACACCATATATTTT. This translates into CASSQVRGSGNTIYF.

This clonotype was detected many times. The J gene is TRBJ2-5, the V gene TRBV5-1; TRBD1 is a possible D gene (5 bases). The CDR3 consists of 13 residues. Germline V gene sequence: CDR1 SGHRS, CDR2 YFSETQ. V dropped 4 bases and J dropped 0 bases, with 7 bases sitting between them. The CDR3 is CASSTDNQETQYF. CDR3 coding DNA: TGCGCCAGCAGCACGGACAACCAAGAGACCCAGTACTTC.

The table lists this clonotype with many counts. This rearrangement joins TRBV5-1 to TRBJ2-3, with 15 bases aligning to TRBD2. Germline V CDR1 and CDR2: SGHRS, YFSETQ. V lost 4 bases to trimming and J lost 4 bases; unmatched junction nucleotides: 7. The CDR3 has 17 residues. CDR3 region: CASSQSGLAGGADTQYF. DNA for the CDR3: TGCGCCAGCAGCCAGTCCGGACTAGCGGGAGGGGCAGATACGCAGTATTTT.

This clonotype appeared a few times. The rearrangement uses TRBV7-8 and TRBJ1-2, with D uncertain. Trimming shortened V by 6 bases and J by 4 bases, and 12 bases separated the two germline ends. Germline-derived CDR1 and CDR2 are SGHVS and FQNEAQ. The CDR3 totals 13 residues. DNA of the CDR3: TGTGCCAGCAGGCCCCGGGAGGGCTATGGCTACACCTTC. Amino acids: CASRPREGYGYTF.

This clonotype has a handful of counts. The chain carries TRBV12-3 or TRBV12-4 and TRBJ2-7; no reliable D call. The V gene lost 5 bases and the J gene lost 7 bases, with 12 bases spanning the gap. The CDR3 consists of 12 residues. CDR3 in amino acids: CASSPDRSEQYF. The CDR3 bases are TGTGCCAGCAGTCCCGACCGTTCAGAGCAGTACTTC.